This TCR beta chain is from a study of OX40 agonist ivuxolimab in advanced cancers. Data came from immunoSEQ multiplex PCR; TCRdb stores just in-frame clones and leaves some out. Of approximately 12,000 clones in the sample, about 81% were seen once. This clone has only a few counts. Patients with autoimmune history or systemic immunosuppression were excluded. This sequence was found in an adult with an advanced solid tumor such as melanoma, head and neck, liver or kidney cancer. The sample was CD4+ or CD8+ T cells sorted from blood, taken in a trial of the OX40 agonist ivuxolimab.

In nucleotides, the CDR3 is TGTGCCAGCAGCCCCCCGGCGACGGGGTTTGGGGACACCATATATTTT. Amino acids: CASSPPATGFGDTIYF. The J gene is TRBJ1-3, the V gene TRBV7-9; D is uncertain. The CDR3 totals 16 residues. Between the trimmed V and J ends, which lost 5 bases and 8 bases, there was a span of 22 bases. Germline CDR1 reads SEHNR; CDR2 reads FQNEAQ (reference sequence).